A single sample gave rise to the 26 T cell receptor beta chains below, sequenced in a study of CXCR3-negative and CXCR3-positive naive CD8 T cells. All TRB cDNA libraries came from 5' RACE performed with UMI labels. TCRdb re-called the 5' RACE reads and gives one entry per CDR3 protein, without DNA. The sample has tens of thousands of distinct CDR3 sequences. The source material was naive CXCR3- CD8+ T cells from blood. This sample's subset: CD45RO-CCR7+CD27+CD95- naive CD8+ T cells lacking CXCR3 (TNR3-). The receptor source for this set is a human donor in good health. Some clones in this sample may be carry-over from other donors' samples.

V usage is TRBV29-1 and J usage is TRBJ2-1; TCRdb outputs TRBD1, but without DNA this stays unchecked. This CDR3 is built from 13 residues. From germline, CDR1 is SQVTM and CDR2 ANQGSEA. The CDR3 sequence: CSAWTGVANEQFF.

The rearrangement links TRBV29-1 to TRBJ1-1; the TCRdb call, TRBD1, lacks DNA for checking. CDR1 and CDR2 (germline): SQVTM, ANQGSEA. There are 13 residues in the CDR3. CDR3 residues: CSVEGGQGPEAFF.

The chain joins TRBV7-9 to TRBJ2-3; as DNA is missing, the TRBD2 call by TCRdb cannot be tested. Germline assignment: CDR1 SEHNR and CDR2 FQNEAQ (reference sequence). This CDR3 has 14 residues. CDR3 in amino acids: CASSFTSVGDTQYF.

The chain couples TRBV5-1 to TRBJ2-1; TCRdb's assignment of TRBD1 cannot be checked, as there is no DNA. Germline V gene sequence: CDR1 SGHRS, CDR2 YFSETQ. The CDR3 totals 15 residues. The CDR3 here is CASSQDQGAYNEQFF.

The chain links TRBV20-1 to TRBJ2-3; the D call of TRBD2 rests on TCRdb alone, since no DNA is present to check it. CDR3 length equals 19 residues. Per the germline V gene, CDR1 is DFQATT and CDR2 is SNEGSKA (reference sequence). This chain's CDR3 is CSARDSLFGSGKSTDTQYF.

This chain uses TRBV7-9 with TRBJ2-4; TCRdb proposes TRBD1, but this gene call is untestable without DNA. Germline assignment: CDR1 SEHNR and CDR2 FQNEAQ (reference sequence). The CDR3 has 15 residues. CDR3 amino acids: CASSSLRKTGNIQYF.

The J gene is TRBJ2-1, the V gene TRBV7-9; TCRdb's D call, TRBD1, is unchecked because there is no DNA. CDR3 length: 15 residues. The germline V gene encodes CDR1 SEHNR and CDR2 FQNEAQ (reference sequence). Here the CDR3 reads CASAPTRGSYNEQFF. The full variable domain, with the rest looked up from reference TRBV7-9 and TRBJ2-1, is DTGVSQNPRHKITKRGQNVTFRCDPISEHNRLYWYRQTLGQGPEFLTYFQNEAQLEKSRLLSDRFSAERPKGSFSTLEIQRTEQGDSAMYLCASAPTRGSYNEQFFGPGTRLTVL.

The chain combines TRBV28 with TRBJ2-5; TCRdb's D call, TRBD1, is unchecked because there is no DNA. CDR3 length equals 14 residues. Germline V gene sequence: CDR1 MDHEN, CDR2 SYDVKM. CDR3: CASSRRDSQETQYF.

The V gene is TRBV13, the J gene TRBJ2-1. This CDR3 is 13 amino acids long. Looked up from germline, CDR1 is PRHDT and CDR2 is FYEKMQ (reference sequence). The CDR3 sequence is CASSLGQPNEQFF.

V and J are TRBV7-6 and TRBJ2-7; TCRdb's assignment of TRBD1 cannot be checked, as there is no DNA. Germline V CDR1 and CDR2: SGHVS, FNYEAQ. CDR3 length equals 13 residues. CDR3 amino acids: CASSLSQGTEQYF.

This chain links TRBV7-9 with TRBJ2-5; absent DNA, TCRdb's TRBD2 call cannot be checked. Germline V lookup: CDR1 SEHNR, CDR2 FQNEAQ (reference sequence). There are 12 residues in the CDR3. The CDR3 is CASSSSRPIRYF.

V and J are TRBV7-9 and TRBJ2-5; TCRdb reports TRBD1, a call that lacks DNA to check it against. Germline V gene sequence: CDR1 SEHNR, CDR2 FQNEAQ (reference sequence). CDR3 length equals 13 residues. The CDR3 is CASSLTGKETQYF.

The CDR3 sequence is CASSSALGQGAYEQYF. V usage is TRBV7-9 and J usage is TRBJ2-7; there is no DNA to check the TCRdb D call of TRBD1. In germline, CDR1 is SEHNR, CDR2 FQNEAQ (reference sequence). The CDR3 is made up of 16 amino acids.

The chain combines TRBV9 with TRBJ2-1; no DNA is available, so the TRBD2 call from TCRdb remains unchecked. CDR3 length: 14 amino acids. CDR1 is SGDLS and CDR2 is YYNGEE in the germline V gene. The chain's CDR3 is CASSVEGSSNEQFF.

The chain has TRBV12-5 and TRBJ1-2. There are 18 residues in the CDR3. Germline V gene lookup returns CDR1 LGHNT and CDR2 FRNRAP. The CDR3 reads CASGLVPTLDRYNYGYTF.

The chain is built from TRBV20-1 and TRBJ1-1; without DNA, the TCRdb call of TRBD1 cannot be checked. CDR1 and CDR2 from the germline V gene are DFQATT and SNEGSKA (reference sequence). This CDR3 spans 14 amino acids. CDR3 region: CSASPFIPGTEAFF.

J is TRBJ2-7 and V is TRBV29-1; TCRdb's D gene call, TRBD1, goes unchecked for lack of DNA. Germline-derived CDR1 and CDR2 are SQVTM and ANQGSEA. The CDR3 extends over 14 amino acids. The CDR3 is CSVSEAGSAYEQYF.

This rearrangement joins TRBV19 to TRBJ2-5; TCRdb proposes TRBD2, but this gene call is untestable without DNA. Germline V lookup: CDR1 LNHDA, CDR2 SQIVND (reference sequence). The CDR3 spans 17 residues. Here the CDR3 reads CASSIDPGLAVQETQYF.

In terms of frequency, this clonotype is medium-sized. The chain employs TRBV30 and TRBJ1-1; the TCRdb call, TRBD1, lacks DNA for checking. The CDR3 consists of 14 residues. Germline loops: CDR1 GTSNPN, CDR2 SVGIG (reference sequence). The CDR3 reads CAWSLTGPNTEAFF.

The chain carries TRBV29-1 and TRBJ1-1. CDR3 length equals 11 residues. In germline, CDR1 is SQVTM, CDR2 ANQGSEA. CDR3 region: CSVDRAGVAFF.

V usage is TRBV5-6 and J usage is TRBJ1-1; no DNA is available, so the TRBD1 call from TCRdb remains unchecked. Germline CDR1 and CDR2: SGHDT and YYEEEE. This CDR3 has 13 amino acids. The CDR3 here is CASSRGWNTEAFF.

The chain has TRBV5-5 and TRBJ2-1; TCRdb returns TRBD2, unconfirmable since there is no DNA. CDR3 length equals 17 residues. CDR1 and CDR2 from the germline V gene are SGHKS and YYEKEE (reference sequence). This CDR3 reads CASSLYPSRAAYNEQFF.

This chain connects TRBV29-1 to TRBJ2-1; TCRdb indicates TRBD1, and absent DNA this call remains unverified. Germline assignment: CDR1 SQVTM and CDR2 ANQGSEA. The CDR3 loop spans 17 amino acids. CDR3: CSVGLGLGFGTANEQFF.

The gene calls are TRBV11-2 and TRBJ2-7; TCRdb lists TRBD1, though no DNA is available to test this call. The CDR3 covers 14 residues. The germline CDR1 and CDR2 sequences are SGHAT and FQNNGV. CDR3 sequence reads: CASSSPGTDYEQYF.

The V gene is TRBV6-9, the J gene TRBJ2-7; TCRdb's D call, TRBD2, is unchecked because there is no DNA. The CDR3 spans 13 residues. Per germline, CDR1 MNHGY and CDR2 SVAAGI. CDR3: CASTIIDGPEQYF.

CDR3 in amino acids: CASTRRTHPQGTQYF. V is TRBV6-4 and J is TRBJ2-5; there is no DNA to check the TCRdb D call of TRBD2. CDR3 size: 15 residues. CDR1 MRHNA and CDR2 SNTAGT come from the germline V gene.